This record covers a single T cell receptor (beta chain). In the original analysis: Counts of nucleated cells, estimated from reference gene primer amplification, were obtained. Assay: immunoSEQ multiplex PCR; the TCRdb copy retains only in-frame clones and omits some. For V, J and clone size, that table is used; D and trimming come from the DNA. The repertoire includes about 50,000 clones, 78% of them detected once, and 5.8% sits in the top ten. This sample was taken from a study of blood T cell repertoires in COVID-19. Germline V CDR1 and CDR2: SGHTA, FQGTGA. The CDR3 runs 17 residues. V was pared by 5 bases and J by 6 bases, with 11 bases of the junction left unmatched. Participants, about 18 to 90 years old, spanned more than 20 US areas. Allocation to cohorts depended on clinical history reported by the participants.

The sequence was collected from a woman between 50 and 59 years old with acute COVID-19. This chain connects TRBV7-3 to TRBJ2-2, with TRBD2 matching over 11 bases. Sample: PBMCs or T cells enriched from blood (not recorded which). The CDR3 is CASSNSVAGGLSGELFF. The DNA for the CDR3 is TGTGCCAGCAGCAACAGCGTAGCGGGGGGGCTGTCCGGGGAGCTGTTTTTT.